A single sample gave rise to the 15 T cell receptor beta chains below, sequenced in a study of cytomegalovirus exposure and HLA in healthy donors. Measured with immunoSEQ multiplex PCR; TCRdb has only the in-frame clones, and not every one. In the table there are under 250,000 clones, around 86% of which are singletons. The sequencing sample was made of PBMCs. The source of these receptors is a woman aged 18 to 35 in good health and CMV-seropositive.

The rearrangement joins TRBV6-6 to TRBJ1-3; D is perhaps TRBD1 (5 bases). CDR1 is MNHNY and CDR2 is SVGAGI in the germline V gene (reference sequence). The CDR3 extends over 16 amino acids. Trimming shortened V by 0 bases and J by 0 bases, and 9 bases separated the two germline ends. The chain's CDR3 is CASSYSVTVSGNTIYF. In DNA form, the CDR3 reads TGTGCCAGCAGTTACTCCGTGACAGTCTCTGGAAACACCATATATTTT.

V usage is TRBV19 and J usage is TRBJ2-1; TRBD1 matches 8 bases. The J segment lost 5 bases and the V segment lost 3 bases, leaving 3 bases of the junction unmatched. The CDR3 sequence is 14 residues long. CDR1 and CDR2 (germline): LNHDA, SQIVND (reference sequence). Here the CDR3 reads CASSMQGAHNEQFF. The CDR3 nucleotides read TGTGCCAGTAGTATGCAGGGGGCACACAATGAGCAGTTCTTC. The whole variable domain, filled in from reference TRBV19 and TRBJ2-1, reads DGGITQSPKYLFRKEGQNVTLSCEQNLNHDAMYWYRQDPGQGLRLIYYSQIVNDFQKGDIAEGYSVSREKKESFPLTVTSAQKNPTAFYLCASSMQGAHNEQFFGPGTRLTVL.

This chain uses TRBV9 with TRBJ2-7; TRBD1 matches 7 bases. The germline CDR1 and CDR2 sequences are SGDLS and YYNGEE. The V gene end was trimmed by 4 bases and the J gene end by 3 bases; junction bases not matched to a gene: 7. The CDR3 length is 14 residues. The CDR3 coding sequence is TGTGCCAGCAGCCCCCGGACAGGAGGCTACGAGCAGTACTTC. It codes for CASSPRTGGYEQYF.

The chain carries TRBV28 and TRBJ2-1; 7 bases match TRBD1. V lost 8 bases and J lost 2; bases outside the gene matches: 9. CDR1 is MDHEN and CDR2 is SYDVKM in the germline V gene. CDR3 length: 15 residues. CDR3 amino acids: CASVTPGQPYNEQFF. In nucleotides, the CDR3 is TGTGCCAGCGTAACCCCGGGACAGCCCTACAATGAGCAGTTCTTC.

With regard to this clone: One junction end does not reproduce the germline sequence, and a read error may be involved. The V and J genes are TRBV7-7 and TRBJ2-1, with 9 positions matching TRBD1. The CDR3 extends over 18 amino acids. CDR1 SSHAT and CDR2 FNYEAQ come from the germline V gene (reference sequence). The CDR3 region has the DNA TGTGCTAGCAGCTTAGAGGGGACAGGGCCAAGCTCCTACAATGAGCAGTTCTTC. Its translation: CASSLEGTGPSSYNEQFF.

V usage is TRBV6-5 and J usage is TRBJ2-1; 7 bases fit TRBD2. Germline V gene lookup returns CDR1 MNHEY and CDR2 SVGAGI. The CDR3 has 15 residues. Trimming took 2 bases from V and 4 from J; bases not matched to a gene: 5. The CDR3 loop reads CASSYALAAYNEQFF. As DNA, the CDR3 is TGTGCCAGCAGTTACGCTCTAGCGGCATACAATGAGCAGTTCTTC.

V is TRBV5-8 and J is TRBJ1-2, with no clear D. CDR1 is SGHTS and CDR2 is YDEGEE in the germline V gene. This CDR3 is 15 amino acids long. Trimming pared 7 bases from V and 8 bases from J, leaving 24 bases between. The CDR3 nucleotides are TGTGCCAGCCCGGGGAGGGCGCAGTGGCGAATAGGCTACACCTTC. Its protein product is CASPGRAQWRIGYTF.

The V gene is TRBV30, the J gene TRBJ1-5, with TRBD1 matching 8 bases. The CDR3 consists of 15 residues. From germline, CDR1 is GTSNPN and CDR2 SVGIG (reference sequence). V trimming: 1 base; J trimming: 2 bases; junction bases outside the gene matches: 4. CDR3 bases: TGTGCCTGGAGTGCGGGACAGGAAGGCAATCAGCCCCAGCATTTT. Its translation is CAWSAGQEGNQPQHF.

V usage is TRBV27 and J usage is TRBJ2-7, with D uncertain. V lost 0 bases and J 2 bases, leaving 11 bases between the germline ends. Germline V lookup: CDR1 MNHEY, CDR2 SMNVEV (reference sequence). The CDR3 has 15 amino acids. The CDR3 sequence is CASSLSQFNAYEQYF. CDR3 nucleotides: TGTGCCAGCAGTTTATCACAGTTTAATGCCTACGAGCAGTACTTC.

The rearrangement links TRBV11-2 to TRBJ1-1, with D possibly matching TRBD1 (5 bases). The CDR3 has 15 residues. V was pared by 5 bases and J by 4 bases, with 17 bases between. Germline lookup yields CDR1 SGHAT and CDR2 FQNNGV. The CDR3 bases are TGTGCCAGCAGCCCCTTGCAGGGCCTGGGCACTGAAGCTTTCTTT. Amino acid sequence: CASSPLQGLGTEAFF.

The chain combines TRBV6-6 with TRBJ1-5; 10 bases are shared with TRBD1. The germline V gene encodes CDR1 MNHNY and CDR2 SVGAGI (reference sequence). The CDR3 has 15 residues. V was clipped by 6 bases and J by 6 bases; unmatched bases: 8. The CDR3 loop reads CASRKGTGDPQPQHF. In DNA, the CDR3 is TGTGCCAGCAGGAAGGGGACAGGGGATCCTCAGCCCCAGCATTTT.

The rearrangement joins TRBV5-1 to TRBJ2-1, with TRBD2 matching 13 bases. In germline, CDR1 is SGHRS, CDR2 YFSETQ. The CDR3 is 16 residues long. V trimming: 4 bases; J trimming: 7 bases; junction bases outside the gene matches: 8. The CDR3 spells CASSPRGLAGENEQFF. CDR3 in DNA: TGCGCCAGCAGCCCGCGTGGACTAGCGGGAGAGAATGAGCAGTTCTTC.

This clone has a single count. The genes are TRBV28 and TRBJ2-1, with TRBD2 identical over 11 bases. The germline V gene encodes CDR1 MDHEN and CDR2 SYDVKM. V lost 5 bases to trimming and J lost 4 bases; unmatched junction nucleotides: 10. This CDR3 is built from 17 residues. CDR3 bases: TGTGCCAGCAGTCTCCCCGGGACTAGCGGACCTTACAATGAGCAGTTCTTC. It yields the protein CASSLPGTSGPYNEQFF.

The J gene is TRBJ2-7, the V gene TRBV28, with D possibly matching TRBD1 (6 bases). CDR1 MDHEN and CDR2 SYDVKM come from the germline V gene. There are 14 residues in the CDR3. The V and J ends lost 8 bases and 2 bases respectively, with 16 bases between them. The CDR3 sequence: CASSRGTGPYEQYF. In DNA form, the CDR3 reads TGTGCCAGCTCCAGGGGTACAGGCCCCTACGAGCAGTACTTC.

V and J are TRBV27 and TRBJ1-4, with TRBD1 matching 8 bases. The CDR3 consists of 14 residues. In germline, CDR1 is MNHEY, CDR2 SMNVEV (reference sequence). Trimming at V came to 5 bases and at J to 7 bases, leaving 6 bases not matched to a gene. CDR3 bases: TGTGCCAGCAGTCCAAACAGGGGGTTTGAAAAACTGTTTTTT. It codes for CASSPNRGFEKLFF.